This TCR beta chain is from a study of cytomegalovirus exposure and HLA in healthy donors. Regarding the study as a whole: Most observed TCR sequences were rare, whereas some public TCRs were detected in many donors. The authors enumerated some 170 TCR beta chains as linked to cytomegalovirus. High sensitivity and specificity were reportedly achieved when the classifier diagnosed cytomegalovirus status. In the approximately 130 validation repertoires, a later analysis found that first-cohort TCR clusters tended to co-occur.

The CDR3 has 16 amino acids. Germline CDR1 reads LNHNV; CDR2 reads YYDKDF (reference sequence). After removal of 0 bases from V and 5 bases from J, the junction contained 10 bases not matched to a gene. Remarks on this clone: The antigen is unknown.

Measured with immunoSEQ multiplex PCR; TCRdb has only the in-frame clones, and not every one. The sample records more than 200,000 clones, roughly 87% being singletons. The sample was PBMCs. The clonotype was recovered from a man aged 18-30 years in good health and CMV-seropositive. The chain is built from TRBV15 and TRBJ2-7; 7 bases align to TRBD1. The CDR3 DNA is TGTGCCACCAGCAGAGATGGAGGACAGGATTCCCACGAGCAGTACTTC. Translating gives CATSRDGGQDSHEQYF.